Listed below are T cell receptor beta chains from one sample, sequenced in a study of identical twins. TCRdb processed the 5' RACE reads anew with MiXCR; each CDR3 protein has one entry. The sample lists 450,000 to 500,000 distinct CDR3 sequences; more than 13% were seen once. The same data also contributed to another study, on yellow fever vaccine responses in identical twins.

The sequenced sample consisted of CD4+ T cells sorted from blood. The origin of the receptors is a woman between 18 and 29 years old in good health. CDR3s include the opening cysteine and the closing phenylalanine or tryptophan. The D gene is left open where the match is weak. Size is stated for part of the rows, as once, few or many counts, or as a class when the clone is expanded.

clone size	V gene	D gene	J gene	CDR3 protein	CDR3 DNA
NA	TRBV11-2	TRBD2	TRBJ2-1	CASSRLAGGWNEQFF	TGTGCCAGCAGCAGACTAGCGGGAGGTTGGAATGAGCAGTTCTTC
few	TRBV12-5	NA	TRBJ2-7	CASGNRDDPYEQYF	TGTGCTAGTGGAAACCGGGACGACCCATACGAGCAGTACTTC
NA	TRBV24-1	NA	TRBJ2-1	CATSAERTSQGEQFF	TGTGCCACCAGTGCCGAACGGACGTCACAGGGTGAGCAGTTCTTC
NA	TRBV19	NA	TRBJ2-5	CASSSPLLTGRETQYF	TGTGCCAGTAGTTCGCCTCTATTAACAGGGAGAGAGACCCAGTACTTC
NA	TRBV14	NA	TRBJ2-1	CASSRGEPRYNEQFF	TGTGCCAGCAGCCGAGGGGAGCCGAGGTACAATGAGCAGTTCTTC
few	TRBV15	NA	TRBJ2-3	CATSGGLPHLDTQYF	TGTGCCACCAGCGGAGGACTACCTCATCTGGATACGCAGTATTTT
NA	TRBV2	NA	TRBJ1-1	CASSERQGIGKAFF	TGTGCCAGCAGTGAAAGGCAGGGGATAGGGAAAGCTTTCTTT
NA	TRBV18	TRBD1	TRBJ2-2	CASSPPGQGRTGELFF	TGTGCCAGCTCACCTCCGGGACAGGGGAGGACCGGGGAGCTGTTTTTT
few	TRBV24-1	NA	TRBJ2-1	CATSDPGETYNEQFF	TGTGCCACCAGTGACCCGGGGGAAACCTACAATGAGCAGTTCTTC
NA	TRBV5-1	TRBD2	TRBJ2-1	CASSSSGGPNEQFF	TGCGCCAGCAGCTCTAGCGGGGGGCCCAATGAGCAGTTCTTC
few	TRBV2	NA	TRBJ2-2	CASSERVRTNTGELFF	TGTGCCAGCAGTGAGAGGGTCCGGACCAACACCGGGGAGCTGTTTTTT
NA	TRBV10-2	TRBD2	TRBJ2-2	CASSDAGGVNTGELFF	TGCGCCAGCAGTGATGCGGGAGGGGTAAACACCGGGGAGCTGTTTTTT
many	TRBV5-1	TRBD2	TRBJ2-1	CASSSLANNEQFF	TGCGCCAGCAGCTCACTAGCGAACAATGAGCAGTTCTTC
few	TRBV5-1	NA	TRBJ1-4	CASSFGGPNEKLFF	TGCGCCAGCAGCTTCGGAGGCCCTAATGAAAAACTGTTTTTT
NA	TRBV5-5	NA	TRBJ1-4	CASSLVYGAWEKLFF	TGTGCCAGCAGCTTGGTGTATGGGGCCTGGGAAAAACTGTTTTTT
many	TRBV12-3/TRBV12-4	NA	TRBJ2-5	CASSWTTTYQETQYF	TGTGCCAGCAGTTGGACGACAACGTACCAAGAGACCCAGTACTTC
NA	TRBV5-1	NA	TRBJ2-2	CASSLLPTTGELFF	TGCGCCAGCAGCTTGTTGCCTACCACCGGGGAGCTGTTTTTT
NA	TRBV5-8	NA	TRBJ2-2	CASGLTNTGSCFF	NA
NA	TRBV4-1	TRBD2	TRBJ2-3	CASSKRGRGPDTQYF	TGCGCCAGCAGCAAGCGGGGTCGGGGACCAGATACGCAGTATTTT
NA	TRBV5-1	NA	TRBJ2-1	CASSFFGTTSNEQFF	TGCGCCAGCAGCTTTTTCGGGACAACATCGAATGAGCAGTTCTTC
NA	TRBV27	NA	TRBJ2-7	CASSASGVGEQYF	TGTGCCAGCAGTGCCTCGGGGGTCGGCGAGCAGTACTTC
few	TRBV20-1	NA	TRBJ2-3	CSASKVRGSQYF	TGCAGTGCTAGTAAAGTTAGGGGCTCGCAGTATTTT
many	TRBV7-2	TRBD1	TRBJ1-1	CASSTRQGLNTEAFF	TGTGCCAGCAGCACACGACAGGGCTTGAACACTGAAGCTTTCTTT
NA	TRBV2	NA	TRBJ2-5	CASSDKLVRETQYF	TGTGCCAGCAGCGACAAACTAGTTCGAGAGACCCAGTACTTC
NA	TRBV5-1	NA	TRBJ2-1	CASSPTQSRTRYNEQFF	TGCGCCAGCAGCCCGACTCAAAGCCGGACACGTTACAATGAGCAGTTCTTC
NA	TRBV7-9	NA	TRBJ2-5	CASRVARAETQYF	TGTGCCAGCAGGGTCGCCAGGGCAGAGACCCAGTACTTC
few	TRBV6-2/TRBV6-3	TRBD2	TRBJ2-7	CASSYSAGVSYEQYF	TGTGCCAGCAGTTACTCTGCGGGAGTCTCCTACGAGCAGTACTTC
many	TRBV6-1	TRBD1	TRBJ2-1	CASRGQGVSYNEQFF	TGTGCCAGCAGGGGACAGGGCGTCTCCTACAATGAGCAGTTCTTC
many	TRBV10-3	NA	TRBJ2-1	CATQGSSYNEQFF	TGTGCCACCCAGGGGAGCTCCTACAATGAGCAGTTCTTC
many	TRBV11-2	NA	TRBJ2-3	CASTPGDTDTQYF	TGTGCCAGCACCCCAGGGGACACAGATACGCAGTATTTT
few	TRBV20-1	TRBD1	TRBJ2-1	CSATWTGESRYNEQFF	TGCAGTGCGACCTGGACAGGGGAGTCTCGGTACAATGAGCAGTTCTTC
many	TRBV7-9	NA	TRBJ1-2	CASTRGNYGYTF	TGTGCCAGCACCCGGGGGAACTATGGCTACACCTTC
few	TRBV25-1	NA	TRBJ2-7	CASSGGPYEQYF	TGTGCCAGCAGTGGGGGCCCCTACGAGCAGTACTTC
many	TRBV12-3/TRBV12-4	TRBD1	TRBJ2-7	CASKLSGTAKYEQYF	TGTGCCAGCAAATTATCCGGGACAGCCAAGTACGAGCAGTACTTC
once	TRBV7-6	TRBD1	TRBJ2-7	CASSLGRFSGQRTYEQYF	TGTGCCAGCAGCTTGGGGCGCTTCTCGGGACAGCGAACCTACGAGCAGTACTTC
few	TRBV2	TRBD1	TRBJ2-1	CASAAHRGDEQFF	TGTGCCAGCGCCGCGCACAGGGGAGACGAGCAGTTCTTC
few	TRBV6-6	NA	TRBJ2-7	CASSSTSYEQYF	TGTGCCAGCAGTTCCACCTCCTACGAGCAGTACTTC
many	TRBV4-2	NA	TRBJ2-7	CASSHPGLDEQYF	TGTGCCAGCAGCCACCCAGGGTTGGACGAGCAGTACTTC
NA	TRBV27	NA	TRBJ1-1	CASRILQGGNTEAFF	TGTGCCAGCAGAATCCTACAGGGCGGGAACACTGAAGCTTTCTTT
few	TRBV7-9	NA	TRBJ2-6	CASSAGTESSGANVLTF	TGTGCCAGCAGCGCCGGGACGGAGAGCTCTGGGGCCAACGTCCTGACTTTC
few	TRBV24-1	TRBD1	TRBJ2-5	CATSDLTGGGETQYF	TGTGCCACCAGTGATTTGACAGGGGGCGGAGAGACCCAGTACTTC
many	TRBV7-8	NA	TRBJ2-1	CASSSAGQHSHEQFF	TGTGCCAGCAGCTCAGCGGGACAACACAGCCATGAGCAGTTCTTC
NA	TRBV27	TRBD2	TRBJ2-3	CASSRKTSGSTDTQYF	TGTGCCAGCAGTAGGAAGACTAGCGGAAGCACAGATACGCAGTATTTT
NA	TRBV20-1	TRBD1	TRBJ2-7	CSAFPGTGSYEQYF	TGCAGTGCTTTCCCCGGGACAGGGTCCTACGAGCAGTACTTC
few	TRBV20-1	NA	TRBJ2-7	CSARGGGAYEQYF	TGCAGTGCTAGAGGGGGAGGAGCCTACGAGCAGTACTTC
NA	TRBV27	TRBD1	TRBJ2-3	CASRMGQITDTQYF	TGTGCCAGCAGGATGGGACAGATCACAGATACGCAGTATTTT
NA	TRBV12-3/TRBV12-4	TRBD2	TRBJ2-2	CASKLAGGTGELFF	TGTGCCAGCAAGCTAGCGGGGGGGACCGGGGAGCTGTTTTTT
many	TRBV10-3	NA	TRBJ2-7	CAISESDRAYEQYF	TGTGCCATCAGTGAGTCAGACAGAGCCTACGAGCAGTACTTC
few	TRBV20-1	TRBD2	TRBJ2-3	CSASGGTSRTDTQYF	TGCAGTGCGAGTGGCGGGACTAGCAGGACAGATACGCAGTATTTT
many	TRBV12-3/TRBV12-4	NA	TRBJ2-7	CASSGSDSYEQYF	TGTGCCAGCAGTGGATCGGACAGCTACGAGCAGTACTTC